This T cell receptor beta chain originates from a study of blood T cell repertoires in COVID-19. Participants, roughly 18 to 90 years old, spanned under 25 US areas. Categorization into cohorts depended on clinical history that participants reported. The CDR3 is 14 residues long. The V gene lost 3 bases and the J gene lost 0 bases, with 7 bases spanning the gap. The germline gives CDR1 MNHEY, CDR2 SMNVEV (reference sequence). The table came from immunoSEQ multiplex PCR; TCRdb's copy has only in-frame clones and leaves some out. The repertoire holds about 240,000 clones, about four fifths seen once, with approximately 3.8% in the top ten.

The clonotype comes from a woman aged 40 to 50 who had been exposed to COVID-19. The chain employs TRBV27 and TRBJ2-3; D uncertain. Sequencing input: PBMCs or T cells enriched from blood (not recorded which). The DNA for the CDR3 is TGTGCCAGCAGTTTCGACACTAGCACAGATACGCAGTATTTT. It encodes CASSFDTSTDTQYF.